This T cell receptor beta chain was obtained from a study of blood T cell repertoires in COVID-19. Study-wide background: Spain, Italy and the United States supplied samples that represented acute and convalescent COVID-19. The cDNA or gDNA used as material had been derived from T cells, B-cell-depleted T cells, or PBMCs.

Original data processing: Estimates of nucleated cell counts were drawn from the amplification of reference gene primers. Only in-frame clones appear in the TCRdb table, and some are missing; sequencing was by immunoSEQ multiplex PCR. From that table come the V and J calls and clone size; the DNA was used to work out D and trimming. The table includes 75,000 to 100,000 clones, over 75% detected once. The CDR3 is 14 residues long. Trimming at V came to 2 bases and at J to 10 bases, leaving 8 bases not matched to a gene. Per the germline V gene, CDR1 is MRHNA and CDR2 is SNTAGT. Sequencing was carried out using peripheral blood. The TCR sequence derives from a human donor in a cohort sampled during active COVID-19. The chain employs TRBV6-4 and TRBJ1-1, with TRBD1 identical over 9 bases. CDR3 in amino acids: CASSDGDGTGRAFF. For the CDR3, the DNA is TGTGCCAGCAGTGACGGGGATGGGACAGGGCGAGCTTTCTTT.